The 23 T cell receptor beta chains below all came from one sample that was sequenced in a study of a mutant IDH1 vaccine in newly diagnosed glioma. These TCRs are of unknown antigen specificity. Time point: week 5, during vaccination. It was 300 ug of mutant IDH1 20-mer peptide that made up each vaccine dose, given with topical imiquimod. Profiled with immunoSEQ multiplex PCR; TCRdb holds only in-frame clones, not every one. The sample includes around 46,000 clones, roughly 78% of them seen just once. The source material was PBMCs, sampled from a glioma patient whose treatment included an IDH1 peptide vaccine. The receptors originated from a man aged 50-60 years with glioma.

This chain joins TRBV4-3 and TRBJ2-5, with TRBD2 identical over 13 bases. The V gene's germline CDR1 is LGHNA and CDR2 YSLEER. The CDR3 loop spans 16 amino acids. V was clipped by 4 bases and J by 5 bases; unmatched bases: 7. The CDR3 region has the DNA TGCGCCAGCAGCCTGACCTGGACTAGCGGGGGCGAGACCCAGTACTTC. Residues: CASSLTWTSGGETQYF.

The genes are TRBV6-6 and TRBJ1-2; the match to TRBD1 covers 10 bases. The CDR3 has 16 amino acids. Germline assignment: CDR1 MNHNY and CDR2 SVGAGI (reference sequence). V lost 6 bases to trimming and J lost 1 base; unmatched junction nucleotides: 8. The CDR3 nucleotides read TGTGCCAGCAGCGACCCGGGACAGGGGCTTAACTATGGCTACACCTTC. Translating gives CASSDPGQGLNYGYTF.

The chain is built from TRBV6-1 and TRBJ2-7; a weak D match, TRBD1 (5 bases). From germline, CDR1 is MNHNS and CDR2 SASEGT. There are 14 residues in the CDR3. Trimming removed 4 bases at V and 3 bases at J, with 13 bases between. DNA for the CDR3: TGTGCCAGCAGTGTTAACAGGCTGATCTACGAGCAGTACTTC. Translated: CASSVNRLIYEQYF.

The chain carries TRBV20-1 and TRBJ2-5; TRBD1 matches at 7 bases. This CDR3 is built from 11 residues. V shed 4 bases, J shed 5 bases, and the junction held 1 base outside the gene matches. The V gene's germline CDR1 is DFQATT and CDR2 SNEGSKA (reference sequence). As DNA, the CDR3 is TGCAGTGCTACGGACAGGGAGACCCAGTACTTC. This sequence encodes CSATDRETQYF.

This chain uses TRBV5-1 with TRBJ1-1; D uncertain. The germline gives CDR1 SGHRS, CDR2 YFSETQ. The V end was cut by 0 bases, the J end by 4 bases, with 13 bases between. The CDR3 extends over 15 amino acids. CDR3: CASSLGQVWGTEAFF. The CDR3 DNA reads TGCGCCAGCAGCTTGGGGCAGGTCTGGGGCACTGAAGCTTTCTTT.

This sequence joins TRBV2 and TRBJ1-5, with 8 bases fitting TRBD1. V lost 5 bases and J lost 10; bases outside the gene matches: 16. The germline V gene encodes CDR1 SNHLY and CDR2 FYNNEI. This CDR3 region has 16 residues. The CDR3 loop reads CASSSGTGSFGDPQHF. CDR3 coding DNA: TGTGCCAGCAGTTCCGGGACAGGATCCTTCGGGGACCCCCAGCATTTT.

The rearrangement joins TRBV13 to TRBJ1-2; the match to TRBD1 covers 9 bases. V was pared by 3 bases and J by 6 bases, with 5 bases of the junction left unmatched. The germline CDR1 and CDR2 sequences are PRHDT and FYEKMQ (reference sequence). This CDR3 is 14 amino acids long. The CDR3 nucleotides read TGTGCCAGCAGCTTGGGACAGGGTGGGGATGGCTACACCTTC. It translates to CASSLGQGGDGYTF.

Details on this clone: The junction departs from germline at one end; a sequencing error may be responsible. This chain connects TRBV9 to TRBJ2-7; 10 bases align to TRBD1. This CDR3 contains 11 residues. Germline V gives CDR1 SGDLS, CDR2 YYNGEE. The CDR3 loop reads CASSSRDRGFF. DNA for the CDR3: TGTGCCAGCAGCTCCCGGGACAGGGGTTTCTTC.

J is TRBJ2-1 and V is TRBV4-1; 9 bases match TRBD1. The V segment lost 2 bases and the J segment 9 bases; nucleotides outside the gene matches: 5. This CDR3 contains 14 residues. Germline V gives CDR1 MGHRA, CDR2 YSYEKL. The CDR3 coding sequence is TGCGCCAGCAGCCAACAACAGGGGGCGAGTGAGCAGTTCTTC. Translated, it gives CASSQQQGASEQFF.

This chain uses TRBV19 with TRBJ1-1, with D possibly TRBD1 on 6 matching bases. Trimming removed 5 bases at V and 4 bases at J, with 17 bases between. Germline lookup yields CDR1 LNHDA and CDR2 SQIVND (reference sequence). The CDR3 contains 15 residues. The CDR3, as DNA: TGTGCCAGTAGTCCCTGGACAGAGTATGGCACTGAAGCTTTCTTT. Protein sequence: CASSPWTEYGTEAFF.

This chain connects TRBV5-4 to TRBJ2-6, with TRBD1 matching over 10 bases. This CDR3 has 18 amino acids. The germline gives CDR1 SGHNT, CDR2 YYREEE (reference sequence). V shed 2 bases and J 0 bases; nucleotides not matched to a gene: 5. Here the CDR3 reads CASSFRQGAHSGANVLTF. The CDR3 DNA sequence: TGTGCCAGCAGCTTTCGACAGGGGGCCCACTCTGGGGCCAACGTCCTGACTTTC.

In this sample, this clone is medium-sized (0.01 to 0.1%). The chain recombines TRBV30 with TRBJ1-2; D remains unclear. The CDR3 contains 14 residues. The germline V and J ends were trimmed by 0 bases and 3 bases, with 11 bases remaining between them. The germline CDR1 and CDR2 sequences are GTSNPN and SVGIG (reference sequence). CDR3 protein: CAWSVHLSDYGYTF. In DNA, the CDR3 is TGTGCCTGGAGTGTACACCTGTCGGACTATGGCTACACCTTC.

The rearrangement joins TRBV4-2 to TRBJ2-3, with a tentative D call TRBD1 (6 bases). The CDR3 spans 15 residues. Germline CDR1 and CDR2: LGHNA and YNFKEQ. The germline V and J ends were trimmed by 0 bases and 5 bases, with 12 bases remaining between them. The CDR3 sequence: CASSQEGGRVDTQYF. The CDR3, as DNA: TGTGCCAGCAGCCAAGAAGGGGGACGGGTAGATACGCAGTATTTT.

The rearrangement uses TRBV5-1 and TRBJ2-2, with D tentatively TRBD2 (7 bases). V was pared by 2 bases and J by 5 bases, with 13 bases between. This CDR3 has 15 amino acids. In germline, CDR1 is SGHRS, CDR2 YFSETQ. The CDR3 region has the DNA TGCGCCAGCAGCTTACAGGGAGGGGGTACCGGGGAGCTGTTTTTT. Translated, it gives CASSLQGGGTGELFF.

The chain combines TRBV5-1 with TRBJ2-7; the D is unclear. Per germline, CDR1 SGHRS and CDR2 YFSETQ. The CDR3 length is 18 residues. V was clipped by 0 bases and J by 0 bases, with 19 bases between them. This chain's CDR3 is CASSLAPPGAWSSYEQYF. For the CDR3, the DNA is TGCGCCAGCAGCTTGGCCCCCCCCGGAGCATGGAGCTCCTACGAGCAGTACTTC.

This clone was picked up one time. Here the CDR3 DNA reads TGTGCCATCAAAAAAGCGACAGGGACCCTGCTCTCTGGAAACACCATATATTTT. It codes for CAIKKATGTLLSGNTIYF. The rearrangement joins TRBV10-3 to TRBJ1-3; 7 bases are shared with TRBD1. V shed 7 bases and J 0 bases; nucleotides not matched to a gene: 15. CDR3 length equals 18 residues. CDR1 and CDR2 (germline): ENHRY, SYGVKD.

The chain is built from TRBV6-5 and TRBJ2-2; D call uncertain. The CDR3 contains 16 residues. The germline V and J ends were trimmed by 0 bases and 0 bases, with 8 bases remaining between them. Germline CDR1 MNHEY, CDR2 SVGAGI. In nucleotides, the CDR3 is TGTGCCAGCAGTTACTCTTCGCAGGCGAACACCGGGGAGCTGTTTTTT. This sequence encodes CASSYSSQANTGELFF.

This chain links TRBV10-1 with TRBJ1-1; no reliable D call. CDR1 WNHNN and CDR2 SYGVQD come from the germline V gene (reference sequence). Between the trimmed V and J ends, which lost 4 bases and 1 base, there was a span of 7 bases. The length of the CDR3 is 13 residues. The CDR3 DNA reads as TGCGCCAGCAGTGGAAACAGGAACACTGAAGCTTTCTTT. Its protein is CASSGNRNTEAFF.

This clone was counted a few times. This chain links TRBV10-3 with TRBJ2-7; no definite D call. CDR1 and CDR2 (germline): ENHRY, SYGVKD. The V end was cut by 10 bases, the J end by 0 bases, with 10 bases between. The CDR3 is 12 amino acids. As DNA, the CDR3 is TGTGCCACCAGGAAAAGCTCCTACGAGCAGTACTTC. It specifies CATRKSSYEQYF.

This chain uses TRBV4-3 with TRBJ2-2; D ambiguous. Germline V gene sequence: CDR1 LGHNA, CDR2 YSLEER. The CDR3 loop spans 15 amino acids. Trimming removed 1 base at V and 1 base at J, with 7 bases between. CDR3 sequence: CASSQGRLNTGELFF. In DNA form, the CDR3 reads TGCGCCAGCAGCCAAGGAAGGCTGAACACCGGGGAGCTGTTTTTT.

The chain couples TRBV11-2 to TRBJ1-1; no firm D call. The CDR3 runs to 13 residues. Germline loops: CDR1 SGHAT, CDR2 FQNNGV. V shed 3 bases and J shed 1 base, with 6 bases lying between them. In DNA, the CDR3 is TGTGCCAGCAGCTTTTCCTCGAACACTGAAGCTTTCTTT. It specifies CASSFSSNTEAFF.

The V and J genes are TRBV4-3 and TRBJ1-1; TRBD1 matches 7 bases. Germline assignment: CDR1 LGHNA and CDR2 YSLEER. The V segment lost 8 bases and the J segment 1 base; nucleotides outside the gene matches: 7. The CDR3 sequence is 14 residues long. The CDR3 DNA is TGCGCCAGCGGGTGGACAGGTCAGAACACTGAAGCTTTCTTT. This gives the protein CASGWTGQNTEAFF.

The gene calls are TRBV5-6 and TRBJ2-1; maybe TRBD2 (6 bases). CDR1 SGHDT and CDR2 YYEEEE come from the germline V gene. The V gene lost 4 bases and the J gene lost 9 bases, with 14 bases spanning the gap. The CDR3 is made up of 13 amino acids. The CDR3 is CASSRDFRSEQFF. CDR3 in DNA: TGTGCCAGCAGCCGGGACTTTCGGAGTGAGCAGTTCTTC. The full variable domain, in which reference TRBV5-6 and TRBJ2-1 provide the parts outside the CDR3, is DAGVTQSPTHLIKTRGQQVTLRCSPKSGHDTVSWYQQALGQGPQFIFQYYEEEERQRGNFPDRFSGHQFPNYSSELNVNALLLGDSALYLCASSRDFRSEQFFGPGTRLTVL.